The 32 T cell receptor beta chains below all came from one sample that was sequenced in a study of T cell responses to AZD1222 COVID-19 vaccine. The table came from immunoSEQ multiplex PCR; TCRdb's copy has only in-frame clones and leaves some out. The repertoire consists of around 160,000 clones, with about 81% occurring once and the leading ten covering around 4.3%. Source: peripheral blood, taken on day 0 of MenACWY control vaccination. Source of these receptors: an adult in good health.

V is TRBV5-1 and J is TRBJ2-3; D unresolved. Germline V gene data show CDR1 as SGHRS and CDR2 as YFSETQ. This CDR3 is built from 13 residues. Trimming stripped 3 bases from V and 2 bases from J, with 7 bases between. In DNA, the CDR3 is TGCGCCAGCAGCTCCAACCCCACAGATACGCAGTATTTT. Translated, it gives CASSSNPTDTQYF.

The chain uses TRBV12-3 or TRBV12-4 and TRBJ2-1; D not certain. Trimming stripped 3 bases from V and 7 bases from J, with 7 bases between. This CDR3 is 12 amino acids long. CDR3 nucleotides: TGTGCCAGCAGTTTTCTGGCTAATGAGCAGTTCTTC. Its translation: CASSFLANEQFF.

This sequence joins TRBV4-2 and TRBJ2-3, with 7 bases identical to TRBD2. V shed 0 bases and J 6 bases; nucleotides not matched to a gene: 24. The length of the CDR3 is 21 residues. CDR1 is LGHNA and CDR2 is YNFKEQ in the germline V gene. CDR3 sequence reads: CASSQDSSPFFGGTSPDTQYF. CDR3 DNA sequence: TGTGCCAGCAGCCAAGACTCATCACCCTTCTTCGGGGGGACCTCTCCGGATACGCAGTATTTT.

CDR3 residues: CASSASPDTEAFF. Written as DNA, the CDR3 is TGTGCCAGCAGTGCGAGCCCCGACACTGAAGCTTTCTTT. V is TRBV2 and J is TRBJ1-1; D gene unclear. CDR3 length: 13 amino acids. Trimming removed 4 bases at V and 3 bases at J, with 9 bases between. Germline CDR1 SNHLY, CDR2 FYNNEI.

This clone was counted only a few times. V usage is TRBV19 and J usage is TRBJ1-1, with 10 nucleotides matching TRBD1. V lost 7 bases to trimming and J lost 3 bases; unmatched junction nucleotides: 5. In germline, CDR1 is LNHDA, CDR2 SQIVND (reference sequence). CDR3 length: 14 residues. The CDR3: CASTSGQGDTEAFF. CDR3 DNA sequence: TGTGCCAGTACGTCAGGACAGGGGGACACTGAAGCTTTCTTT.

This clone was observed once. The rearrangement uses TRBV5-4 and TRBJ2-1; 10 nucleotides match TRBD2. Germline loops: CDR1 SGHNT, CDR2 YYREEE (reference sequence). The CDR3 is made up of 15 amino acids. J was trimmed by 5 bases and V by 1 base; bases with no gene match: 3. The CDR3 is CASSLLAGGHNEQFF. In DNA, the CDR3 is TGTGCCAGCAGCTTGTTAGCGGGGGGACACAATGAGCAGTTCTTC.

The chain combines TRBV28 with TRBJ1-6; weak D call: TRBD1 (6 bases). Between the trimmed V and J ends, which lost 6 bases and 7 bases, there was a span of 13 bases. This CDR3 contains 14 residues. From germline, CDR1 is MDHEN and CDR2 SYDVKM. The CDR3 loop is CASRNTGRNSPLHF. CDR3 sequence (DNA): TGTGCCAGCAGGAACACAGGGCGAAATTCACCCCTCCACTTT.

The CDR3 reads CASSPQTGGGTEAFF. The CDR3 DNA is TGTGCCAGCTCACCTCAGACAGGGGGCGGCACTGAAGCTTTCTTT. The chain links TRBV18 to TRBJ1-1, with 10 bases fitting TRBD1. Germline V CDR1 and CDR2: KGHSH, LQKENI. The CDR3 totals 15 residues. V dropped 3 bases and J dropped 4; count of bases not matched to a gene: 5.

The chain carries TRBV6-4 and TRBJ1-1; D is possibly TRBD1 (6 bases). V dropped 9 bases and J dropped 0 bases, with 14 bases sitting between them. The CDR3 covers 14 residues. Germline lookup yields CDR1 MRHNA and CDR2 SNTAGT. The DNA of the CDR3 is TGTGCCAGTAAATCGGGACACTTGAACACTGAAGCTTTCTTT. Translated: CASKSGHLNTEAFF.

The chain is built from TRBV11-2 and TRBJ2-1; no clear D gene. Germline loops: CDR1 SGHAT, CDR2 FQNNGV. The germline V and J ends were trimmed by 5 bases and 8 bases, with 7 bases remaining between them. The CDR3 is made up of 11 amino acids. CDR3 sequence: CASSLRDEQFF. The CDR3 bases are TGTGCCAGCAGCCTTCGCGATGAGCAGTTCTTC. Full variable domain (rest looked up from reference TRBV11-2 and TRBJ2-1): EAGVAQSPRYKIIEKRQSVAFWCNPISGHATLYWYQQILGQGPKLLIQFQNNGVVDDSQLPKDRFSAERLKGVDSTLKIQPAKLEDSAVYLCASSLRDEQFFGPGTRLTVL.

The V call is TRBV7-8, the J call TRBJ2-7; no firm D call. The CDR3 covers 11 residues. V was shortened by 5 bases and J by 4 bases, with 6 bases between the two germline ends. Germline CDR1 reads SGHVS; CDR2 reads FQNEAQ. The CDR3 DNA reads as TGTGCCAGCAGCCAACGATACGAGCAGTACTTC. It is translated as CASSQRYEQYF.

The chain carries TRBV6-5 and TRBJ1-4, with TRBD1 identical over 9 bases. Germline values: CDR1 MNHEY, CDR2 SVGAGI. There are 13 residues in the CDR3. The V gene end was trimmed by 6 bases and the J gene end by 8 bases; junction bases not matched to a gene: 4. CDR3 in amino acids: CASRRTGEEKLFF. In DNA form, the CDR3 reads TGTGCCAGCAGGAGGACAGGGGAAGAAAAACTGTTTTTT.

The CDR3 DNA reads as TGTGCCAGCAGTCCCCCCCCCGGGGGAAATTCACCCCTCCACTTT. As protein: CASSPPPGGNSPLHF. The rearrangement links TRBV6-5 to TRBJ1-6, with D possibly being TRBD1 (5 bases). V shed 5 bases and J shed 7 bases, with 15 bases lying between them. The CDR3 consists of 15 residues. The germline V gene has CDR1 MNHEY and CDR2 SVGAGI.

This chain connects TRBV9 to TRBJ1-3, with TRBD1 matching over 7 bases. The length of the CDR3 is 16 residues. Unmatched junction bases numbered 7, after V lost 1 base and J lost 3 bases. The germline V gene has CDR1 SGDLS and CDR2 YYNGEE. CDR3 nucleotide sequence: TGTGCCAGCAGCGTAAGGGTCGGGACAGATGGAAACACCATATATTTT. Its translation: CASSVRVGTDGNTIYF.

This clone has only one observation. The gene calls are TRBV25-1 and TRBJ1-2; 7 bases agree with TRBD1. J gave up 7 bases and V 9 bases, and 8 bases lay outside the gene matches. The CDR3 has 12 amino acids. Germline CDR1 reads MGHDK; CDR2 reads SYGVNS. The CDR3 DNA sequence: TGTGCCAGTAATCAAGGACAGGCTGGCTACACCTTC. As protein: CASNQGQAGYTF.

V usage is TRBV12-5 and J usage is TRBJ2-7; D gene unclear. The CDR3 extends over 12 amino acids. V was cut by 7 bases and J by 3 bases, with 10 bases left in between. The germline CDR1 and CDR2 sequences are LGHNT and FRNRAP. The CDR3 region is CASALEVYEQYF. In nucleotides, the CDR3 is TGTGCTAGTGCCCTCGAGGTCTACGAGCAGTACTTC.

The chain uses TRBV3-1 (or the pseudogene TRBV3-2) and TRBJ1-6; D is uncertain. The CDR3 runs to 17 residues. Per the germline V gene, CDR1 is LGHDT and CDR2 is YNNKEL (reference sequence). The germline V and J ends were trimmed by 1 base and 5 bases, with 15 bases remaining between them. CDR3 sequence reads: CASSQGETLTNNSPLHF. Here the CDR3 DNA reads TGTGCCAGCAGCCAAGGCGAGACCCTTACAAATAATTCACCCCTCCACTTT.

The rearrangement uses TRBV11-2 and TRBJ2-3, with D perhaps being TRBD1 or TRBD2 (5 bases each). V was clipped by 3 bases and J by 6 bases, with 13 bases between them. The CDR3 totals 14 residues. From germline, CDR1 is SGHAT and CDR2 FQNNGV. CDR3 in DNA: TGTGCCAGCAGCTTGGGGACCCAGCCCGATACGCAGTATTTT. This sequence encodes CASSLGTQPDTQYF.

This clone was seen only once. J is TRBJ1-3 and V is TRBV7-6; no definite D call. V shed 6 bases and J shed 4 bases, with 19 bases lying between them. CDR1 is SGHVS and CDR2 is FNYEAQ in the germline V gene. CDR3 size: 16 residues. DNA for the CDR3: TGTGCCAGCAGTATCACCAGAGCCTTATCCGGAAACACCATATATTTT. Amino acid sequence: CASSITRALSGNTIYF.

The chain is built from TRBV2 and TRBJ1-4; D uncertain. Per the germline V gene, CDR1 is SNHLY and CDR2 is FYNNEI. The CDR3 is made up of 16 amino acids. The V end was cut by 0 bases, the J end by 8 bases, with 16 bases between. In DNA form, the CDR3 reads TGTGCCAGCAGTGAAGCGCGAATAGATAGAGGCGAAAAACTGTTTTTT. Its protein is CASSEARIDRGEKLFF.

This chain links TRBV5-1 with TRBJ1-6; D gene uncertain. This CDR3 contains 15 residues. Germline lookup yields CDR1 SGHRS and CDR2 YFSETQ. The V end was cut by 3 bases, the J end by 4 bases, with 11 bases between. The CDR3: CASSSLAVYNSPLHF. As DNA, the CDR3 is TGCGCCAGCAGCTCTCTCGCTGTATATAATTCACCCCTCCACTTT.

The chain recombines TRBV6-5 with TRBJ2-4, with 8 bases lining up with TRBD1. V lost 4 bases to trimming and J lost 7 bases; unmatched junction nucleotides: 6. CDR3 length: 14 amino acids. Germline CDR1 reads MNHEY; CDR2 reads SVGAGI. The CDR3 is CASSSGTGRNIQYF. Here the CDR3 DNA reads TGTGCCAGCAGTTCTGGGACAGGTAGGAACATTCAGTACTTC.

The chain combines TRBV19 with TRBJ1-1; D is unresolved. The CDR3 spans 13 residues. Trimming took 5 bases from V and 5 from J, leaving 12 bases between them. The germline V gene encodes CDR1 LNHDA and CDR2 SQIVND (reference sequence). The CDR3 nucleotides read TGTGCCAGTAGTCCGAGAACCGGGACTGAAGCTTTCTTT. It codes for CASSPRTGTEAFF. Variable domain in full (rest from reference TRBV19 and TRBJ1-1): DGGITQSPKYLFRKEGQNVTLSCEQNLNHDAMYWYRQDPGQGLRLIYYSQIVNDFQKGDIAEGYSVSREKKESFPLTVTSAQKNPTAFYLCASSPRTGTEAFFGQGTRLTVV.

This sequence joins TRBV9 and TRBJ1-5; no clear D gene. This CDR3 has 15 amino acids. Trimming left V 0 bases short and J 5 bases short, with 12 bases between. Germline V gene sequence: CDR1 SGDLS, CDR2 YYNGEE. Here the CDR3 reads CASSVEGNPHQPQHF. Written as DNA, the CDR3 is TGTGCCAGCAGCGTAGAAGGGAACCCTCATCAGCCCCAGCATTTT. Full variable domain (missing parts from reference TRBV9 and TRBJ1-5): DSGVTQTPKHLITATGQRVTLRCSPRSGDLSVYWYQQSLDQGLQFLIQYYNGEERAKGNILERFSAQQFPDLHSELNLSSLELGDSALYFCASSVEGNPHQPQHFGDGTRLSIL.

This clone was seen only once. The chain employs TRBV30 and TRBJ1-1; TRBD1 matches 7 bases. This CDR3 spans 15 amino acids. Germline CDR1 GTSNPN, CDR2 SVGIG (reference sequence). The junction had 6 bases not matched to a gene; V was cut back by 1 base and J by 1 base. CDR3 amino acids: CAWSGPGQPNTEAFF. As DNA, the CDR3 is TGTGCCTGGAGTGGACCGGGACAGCCGAACACTGAAGCTTTCTTT.

The chain is built from TRBV3-1 (or the pseudogene TRBV3-2) and TRBJ1-2; D might be TRBD1 (6 bases). Germline CDR1 LGHDT, CDR2 YNNKEL (reference sequence). The CDR3 covers 13 residues. Between the trimmed V and J ends, which lost 2 bases and 8 bases, there was a span of 12 bases. DNA of the CDR3: TGTGCCAGCAGCCAACCGGCAGGGGAGGGCTACACCTTC. Amino acids: CASSQPAGEGYTF.

J is TRBJ2-2 and V is TRBV10-3; D may be TRBD1 (6 bases). This CDR3 region has 15 residues. Germline assignment: CDR1 ENHRY and CDR2 SYGVKD. CDR3 residues: CATAGRGGYGGELFF. The CDR3 coding sequence is TGTGCGACCGCCGGCAGGGGTGGGTACGGCGGGGAGCTGTTTTTT.

The rearrangement uses TRBV7-2 and TRBJ1-5; a weak D match, TRBD1 (5 bases). This CDR3 is built from 15 residues. V was shortened by 5 bases and J by 1 base, with 12 bases between the two germline ends. Germline CDR1 is SGHTA and CDR2 is FQGNSA. This CDR3 reads CASSGVGGSNQPQHF. CDR3 DNA sequence: TGTGCCAGCAGCGGGGTGGGGGGGAGCAATCAGCCCCAGCATTTT.

The J gene is TRBJ2-7, the V gene TRBV28; D uncertain. Trimming took 5 bases from V and 9 from J, leaving 14 bases between them. Germline V gives CDR1 MDHEN, CDR2 SYDVKM. The CDR3 extends over 12 amino acids. Here the CDR3 reads CASSAGTLGQYV. The CDR3 coding sequence is TGTGCCAGCAGTGCCGGAACGCTGGGGCAGTACGTC.

The gene calls are TRBV5-6 and TRBJ1-5; 9 bases fit TRBD1. The CDR3 covers 15 residues. The germline gives CDR1 SGHDT, CDR2 YYEEEE. J lost 7 bases, V lost 4 bases, and 9 bases had no gene match. The CDR3, as DNA: TGTGCCAGCAGCACGGGACAGGGCGAGGGACAGCCCCAGCATTTT. Translated, it gives CASSTGQGEGQPQHF.

The CDR3 region is CASSLLNLRGAYNEQFF. The CDR3 region has the DNA TGTGCCAGCAGCTTACTTAATTTGCGGGGGGCTTACAATGAGCAGTTCTTC. This chain links TRBV7-6 with TRBJ2-1; 8 bases align to TRBD2. This CDR3 region has 17 residues. Trimming at V came to 2 bases and at J to 4 bases, leaving 10 bases not matched to a gene. The germline CDR1 and CDR2 sequences are SGHVS and FNYEAQ.

This rearrangement joins TRBV12-3 or TRBV12-4 to TRBJ2-4; 8 bases are a match to TRBD2. This CDR3 is built from 13 residues. The V segment lost 8 bases and the J segment 8 bases; nucleotides outside the gene matches: 8. CDR3 in DNA: TGTGCCAGCGGACCGGGACTAGAAGACATTCAGTACTTC. It specifies CASGPGLEDIQYF.